What follows are 5 T cell receptor beta chains derived from one specimen sequenced in a study of human T cells and chemical hapten exposure. Via MiXCR, TCRdb re-called the RACE reads, giving one row per CDR3 protein. The data contain tens of thousands of distinct CDR3 sequences, roughly 15% of them singletons. Time point described: pre-sensitization, week 0. Stated treatment: therapeutic diphenylcyclopropenone sensitization with weekly scalp DPC. Sequencing used whole blood, obtained in connection with sensitization to the hapten diphenylcyclopropenone (DPC). Receptor source: a woman in her fifties or sixties with alopecia areata. Some clones in this sample may be carry-over from other donors' samples.

This clonotype was observed a few times. The V and J genes are TRBV4-2 and TRBJ2-1; 10 bases line up with TRBD2. V was pared by 4 bases and J by 9 bases, with 12 bases of the junction left unmatched. Germline V CDR1 and CDR2: LGHNA, YNFKEQ. This CDR3 contains 16 residues. CDR3 sequence (DNA): TGTGCCAGCAGCCCACAGGCTAGCGGGAGTGTCGGTGAGCAGTTCTTC. Its translation: CASSPQASGSVGEQFF.

CDR3 coding DNA: TGTGCCAGCTCACCAGTCCCTAGCGGGATCACAGATACGCAGTATTTT. Protein: CASSPVPSGITDTQYF. The genes are TRBV18 and TRBJ2-3, with 9 bases matching TRBD2. CDR1 is KGHSH, CDR2 LQKENI, per germline. The CDR3 contains 16 residues. Germline trimming cut 2 bases from V and 2 bases from J; bases unmatched to any gene: 5.

This clonotype has a handful of counts. The gene calls are TRBV6-2 or TRBV6-3 and TRBJ2-3, with 7 bases lining up with TRBD2. V gave up 4 bases and J gave up 1 base; unmatched junction bases: 5. In germline, CDR1 is MNHEY, CDR2 SVGEGT. The CDR3 sequence is 15 residues long. The CDR3 DNA is TGTGCCAGCAGTTCCCTAGCGGTAGGCACAGATACGCAGTATTTT. It specifies CASSSLAVGTDTQYF.

This clonotype showed up many times. The chain carries TRBV3-1 and TRBJ2-3, with 8 bases aligning to TRBD2. V was clipped by 0 bases and J by 2 bases; unmatched bases: 10. The CDR3 contains 18 residues. CDR1 is LGHDT and CDR2 is YNNKEL in the germline V gene (reference sequence). The CDR3 nucleotides read TGTGCCAGCAGCCAAGATGCGGGGTACGGGAGGGCCACAGATACGCAGTATTTT. This gives the protein CASSQDAGYGRATDTQYF.

The V and J genes are TRBV18 and TRBJ2-2, with D possibly being TRBD2 (5 bases). Germline assignment: CDR1 KGHSH and CDR2 LQKENI. There are 16 residues in the CDR3. The V end lost 1 base, the J end lost 4 bases, and 13 bases lay between the germline ends. CDR3 in amino acids: CASSPRVAAVTGELFF. As DNA, the CDR3 is TGTGCCAGCTCACCACGAGTCGCAGCGGTCACCGGGGAGCTGTTTTTT.